This note documents a single T cell receptor beta chain sequence. Method: immunoSEQ multiplex PCR; TCRdb's copy keeps in-frame clones and lacks some. The profile shows about 240,000 clones, 84% of them singletons. This entry belongs to a study of blood T cell repertoires in COVID-19. As for the study in general: Italy, Spain and the United States were the sources of the convalescent and acute COVID-19 samples. The analysed material was cDNA or gDNA that came from T cells, B-cell-depleted T cells, or PBMCs.

This CDR3 comprises 13 residues. Germline V gene sequence: CDR1 MNHEY, CDR2 SVGAGI. The V and J ends lost 6 bases and 2 bases respectively, with 8 bases between them. The chain joins TRBV6-5 to TRBJ1-3; D remains unclear. Sequenced: peripheral blood. This receptor was obtained from a man aged 45-60 years with acute or convalescent COVID-19. CDR3 in DNA: TGTGCCAGCAGACCCGGGGCTGGAAACACCATATATTTT. Translation gives CASRPGAGNTIYF.